The count of the clone carrying this TCR beta chain is one. The data stem from a study of blood T cells in healthy people across ages. Study overall: Capturing about one barcoded beta molecule per two T cells was achieved by template switching.

The V end was cut by 1 base, the J end by 5 bases, with 15 bases between. The germline V gene has CDR1 SEHNR and CDR2 FQNEAQ (reference sequence). CDR3 length: 16 amino acids. No fewer than 6 micrograms of total RNA were isolated from every sample. A second PCR of 7 to 11 cycles used a sample-barcoded 5' primer and a J-beta primer mix. TCRdb called the 5' RACE reads again in MiXCR, with one record for every CDR3 protein. This sample yields 750,000 to 950,000 distinct CDR3 sequences, of which about 29% are seen a single time; roughly 10% belongs to the top ten. These sequences were also reported in another study, on T cells of mothers and their children. Turning to that study: The TCR beta CDR3 read count exceeded 9 million for each mother and was around 3.1 million for each child.

The receptor was derived from a woman aged 40 to 50 in good health. The rearrangement uses TRBV7-9 and TRBJ1-5, with D perhaps matching TRBD1 (5 bases). Sequenced input: blood. This CDR3 is CASSLGEGIGDQPQHF. CDR3 bases: TGTGCCAGCAGCTTAGGAGAGGGGATAGGAGATCAGCCCCAGCATTTT.